This TCR beta chain derives from a study of blood T cell repertoires in COVID-19. Turning to the study itself: Donors in the United States, Italy and Spain gave samples during acute or convalescent COVID-19. PBMCs, B-cell-depleted T cells, or T cells were the source of the cDNA or gDNA that made up the material.

The CDR3 sequence is 13 residues long. Germline V gives CDR1 SGHRS, CDR2 YFSETQ. V gave up 5 bases and J gave up 4 bases; unmatched junction bases: 6. Original methodology: Using reference gene primer amplification, nucleated cell counts were estimated. Libraries were prepared by immunoSEQ multiplex PCR; TCRdb keeps only in-frame clonotypes and omits some of them. That table supplies the V and J calls and clone size; D and trimming were determined from the DNA. Of some 160,000 clones listed, about four fifths were seen once; the top ten hold roughly 13%. The sequence came from a woman of 80 years or more with acute or convalescent COVID-19. The chain couples TRBV5-1 to TRBJ2-7; 7 bases fit TRBD1. Input material: peripheral blood. In nucleotides, the CDR3 is TGCGCCAGCAGTTCCGGACAGGTGTACGAGCAGTACTTC. This encodes CASSSGQVYEQYF.